This T cell receptor (beta chain) was recorded in a study of T cell responses to AZD1222 COVID-19 vaccine. Points from the study as a whole: Dominant CD4 TCR responses targeted spike regions 160-218 and 743-854. Clonal diversity was possibly underestimated; the donors were predominantly white British and more often female. Reportedly, close to half of spike-specific TCRs are directed against unmutated variant regions. Spike-specific TCRs gained breadth and depth after people received two AZD1222 doses.

Sequenced by immunoSEQ multiplex PCR; TCRdb stores in-frame clones only, minus some. The sample includes tens of thousands of clones, 70% to 90% seen only once; the top ten take 10%. Worth noting for this clone: Its antigen is not known.

The CDR3 totals 16 residues. The V end lost 0 bases, the J end lost 6 bases, and 15 bases lay between the germline ends. CDR1 LNHNV and CDR2 YYDKDF come from the germline V gene (reference sequence). The clonotype comes from an adult in good health. This chain links TRBV15 with TRBJ2-1; tentative D call: TRBD2 (7 bases). Here the sequenced sample was peripheral blood, taken on day 0 of MenACWY control vaccination. In nucleotides, the CDR3 is TGTGCCACCAGCAGAGATCACGGGGGGCAAATCAATGAGCAGTTCTTC. Translated: CATSRDHGGQINEQFF.